The 32 T cell receptor beta chains presented below share a single source sample, sequenced in a study of T cells in women clearing cervical HPV infection. Repertoires were generated with immunoSEQ multiplex PCR, while TCRdb's copy carries only in-frame clones and drops some. The sample includes 25,000 to 35,000 clones. The sequenced material came from blood buffy coat. The receptors were gathered from a woman between 18 and 70 years old with a cervical HPV16 infection that either progressed to CIN3+ or cleared (not recorded which).

Note on this clone: The read ends 3 residues early relative to the CDR3; the germline J gene fills the gap. This chain joins TRBV7-6 and TRBJ1-2; 10 bases fit TRBD1. Germline lookup yields CDR1 SGHVS and CDR2 FNYEAQ. The V and J ends lost 5 bases and 4 bases, in that order; junction bases with no gene match: 1. This CDR3 has 13 residues. The sequenced CDR3 bases are TGTGCCAGCAGCCGGGACAGGGGCTATGGC. Translation gives CASSRDRGYG. The complete CDR3 reads CASSRDRGYGYTF.

As to this clone: The read terminates 3 residues before the CDR3 end, so the remaining end is supplied by the germline J gene. The V gene is TRBV11-3, the J gene TRBJ1-2; 7 bases map to TRBD1. Germline V lookup: CDR1 SGHNT, CDR2 YENEEA. V gave up 5 bases and J gave up 7 bases; unmatched junction bases: 7. The CDR3 sequence is 13 residues long. The CDR3 protein is CASSNRQGFGYTF. The CDR3 DNA, read in part, is TGTGCCAGCAGCAATAGACAGGGATTTGGC.

In regard to this clone: The read falls 3 residues short of the CDR3 end, and the missing part is taken from the germline J gene. V usage is TRBV20-1 and J usage is TRBJ1-5; no firm D call. V lost 7 bases to trimming and J lost 0 bases, with 10 bases between them. The CDR3 loop spans 13 amino acids. Looked up from germline, CDR1 is DFQATT and CDR2 is SNEGSKA (reference sequence). The sequenced CDR3 bases are TGCAGTGTCAGAGGCCATAGCAATCAGCCC. This translates into CSVRGHSNQP. The complete CDR3 reads CSVRGHSNQPQHF.

Turning to this clone: An end of the junction does not agree with germline; a read error may underlie this. The observed sequence ends 3 residues before the CDR3 terminus, with the missing tail filled in from the germline J gene. This specimen includes other DNA sequences encoding the same CDR3. The chain joins TRBV20-1 to TRBJ1-6; 8 nucleotides agree with TRBD1. The CDR3 length is 17 residues. Germline-derived CDR1 and CDR2 are DFQATT and SNEGSKA (reference sequence). Here the CDR3 reads CSARVASQGVNNSPLHF. CDR3 bases read: TGCAGCGCTAGAGTCGCCTCACAGGGGGTGAATAATTCACCC.

Details on this clone: The observed sequence ends 3 residues before the CDR3 terminus, with the missing tail filled in from the germline J gene. The chain links TRBV7-6 to TRBJ2-4, with D maybe TRBD1 (5 bases). The CDR3 loop spans 15 amino acids. Per germline, CDR1 SGHVS and CDR2 FNYEAQ. CDR3 sequence: CASSLFSQGSDGQYF. Partial CDR3 DNA: TGTGCCAGCAGCTTATTTTCGCAGGGATCGGATGGT.

Notes on this clone: The read terminates 3 residues ahead of where the CDR3 ends, so the germline J gene completes it. V is TRBV20-1 and J is TRBJ2-7; D is undetermined. Germline CDR1 and CDR2: DFQATT and SNEGSKA (reference sequence). Trimming pared 4 bases from V and 2 bases from J, leaving 9 bases between. The CDR3 is 12 amino acids. This chain's CDR3 is CSAMASPYEQYF. Partial CDR3 DNA: TGCAGTGCTATGGCCTCCCCCTACGAG.

Concerning this clone: The CDR3 is cut off 3 residues early in the read; its end comes from the germline J gene. The chain recombines TRBV6-1 with TRBJ2-5; perhaps TRBD1 as D (5 bases). The V gene's germline CDR1 is MNHNS and CDR2 SASEGT. The ends were cut back, 2 bases at V and 4 bases at J, with 5 bases in the middle. The CDR3 runs 12 residues. The CDR3 spells CASSERGETQYF. The sequenced CDR3 bases are TGTGCCAGCAGTGAAAGGGGAGAGACC.

A note on this clone: The read terminates 3 residues ahead of where the CDR3 ends, so the germline J gene completes it. V and J are TRBV7-9 and TRBJ2-7; D is possibly TRBD2 (6 bases). The germline V gene encodes CDR1 SEHNR and CDR2 FQNEAQ (reference sequence). Trimming removed 5 bases at V and 1 base at J, with 15 bases between. The CDR3 has 15 amino acids. The sequenced part of the CDR3 DNA is TGTGCCAGCAGCCGGGCTGGCCGGGGGTCCTACGAG. Translated: CASSRAGRGSYE. The full CDR3 is CASSRAGRGSYEQYF.

Points on this clone: The sequenced fragment ends 3 residues before the CDR3 boundary, so the rest is inferred from the germline J gene. The V and J genes are TRBV7-9 and TRBJ1-2; 7 bases map to TRBD1. The CDR3 consists of 14 residues. V lost 5 bases to trimming and J lost 6 bases; unmatched junction nucleotides: 9. Germline values: CDR1 SEHNR, CDR2 FQNEAQ (reference sequence). The CDR3 loop reads CASSEQEGADGYTF. The DNA read from the CDR3 is TGTGCCAGCAGCGAACAAGAGGGGGCGGATGGC.

CDR3 DNA (partial): TGTGCCAGCAGCCAAGAGCGGGTCAACAGGGTTCGCTTGGAGACC. Residues: CASSQERVNRVRLET. The full CDR3 protein is CASSQERVNRVRLETQYF. This chain connects TRBV14 to TRBJ2-5; a possible D gene is TRBD1 (6 bases). The read terminates 3 residues ahead of where the CDR3 ends, so the germline J gene completes it. Germline V lookup: CDR1 SGHDN, CDR2 FVKESK. Trimming shortened V by 0 bases and J by 5 bases, and 22 bases separated the two germline ends. The CDR3 runs to 18 residues.

As regards this clone: The read finishes 3 residues shy of the CDR3 end, and the germline J gene is used to complete it. V is TRBV18 and J is TRBJ2-7; 8 bases align to TRBD2. Germline loops: CDR1 KGHSH, CDR2 LQKENI. The CDR3 extends over 14 amino acids. Unmatched junction bases numbered 4, after V lost 3 bases and J lost 3 bases. The CDR3 bases that were read are TGTGCCAGCTCACCGGGGACTAGGGGCTACGAG. It codes for CASSPGTRGYE. The full CDR3 protein reads CASSPGTRGYEQYF.

On this clone: One end of the junction varies from germline; a read error may be responsible. The read stops 3 residues short of the end of the CDR3; the missing end is completed from the germline J gene. This chain connects TRBV5-4 to TRBJ2-2; 9 bases are shared with TRBD1. The CDR3 length is 15 residues. Germline lookup yields CDR1 SGHNT and CDR2 YYREEE (reference sequence). The CDR3 DNA, read in part, is TGTGTCAGCAGCCCGGGGGGACAGGGCGACGCGAAG. It encodes CVSSPGGQGDAK. In full, the CDR3 is CVSSPGGQGDAKLFF. The full variable domain, with the rest looked up from reference TRBV5-4 and TRBJ2-2, is ETGVTQSPTHLIKTRGQQVTLRCSSQSGHNTVSWYQQALGQGPQFIFQYYREEENGRGNFPPRFSGLQFPNYSSELNVNALELDDSALYLCVSSPGGQGDAKLFFGEGSRLTVL.

Comment on this clone: The read halts 3 residues ahead of the CDR3 end, with the missing end drawn from the germline J gene. The V and J genes are TRBV27 and TRBJ2-1; 9 bases match TRBD2. The CDR3 runs 15 residues. J was trimmed by 6 bases and V by 8 bases; bases with no gene match: 11. CDR1 and CDR2 (germline): MNHEY, SMNVEV (reference sequence). This chain's CDR3 is CASSLSGGIINEQFF. CDR3 DNA, as far as it was read: TGTGCCAGCTCCCTTAGCGGGGGAATAATCAATGAG.

Turning to this clone: The CDR3 goes on 3 residues after the read ends, and that part is filled in from the germline J gene. The genes are TRBV20-1 and TRBJ2-1; D is uncertain. The CDR3 length is 12 residues. CDR1 and CDR2 (germline): DFQATT, SNEGSKA (reference sequence). Trimming took 3 bases from V and 3 from J, leaving 6 bases between them. Incomplete CDR3 DNA: TGCAGTGCTAGGAAAGGCTACAATGAG. Protein sequence: CSARKGYNE. The full-length CDR3 reads as CSARKGYNEQFF.

In regard to this clone: With the read ending 3 residues before the CDR3 end, the germline J gene is used to fill in that end. The rearrangement links TRBV2 to TRBJ1-2; D unresolved. The CDR3 spans 17 residues. From germline, CDR1 is SNHLY and CDR2 FYNNEI. The CDR3 is CASSEQGLASSTDTYTF. The sequenced part of the CDR3 DNA is TGTGCCAGCAGTGAGCAAGGACTAGCGAGTAGCACAGATACC.

Remarks on this clone: The DNA ends 3 residues before the CDR3 does, and the rest of the CDR3 is filled in from the germline J gene. This chain connects TRBV5-1 to TRBJ1-5, with TRBD1 as a possible D gene (6 bases). V was cut by 0 bases and J by 4 bases, with 11 bases left in between. The CDR3 has 15 amino acids. Germline lookup yields CDR1 SGHRS and CDR2 YFSETQ. The DNA read from the CDR3 is TGCGCCAGCAGCTTGGTTCCAGGGGCTAATCAGCCC. This encodes CASSLVPGANQP. The entire CDR3 sequence reads CASSLVPGANQPQHF.

As to this clone: The missing CDR3 end, 3 residues past where the read stops, is filled in from the germline J gene. The chain is built from TRBV9 and TRBJ2-5; 8 bases agree with TRBD2. The V and J ends lost 4 bases and 5 bases, in that order; junction bases with no gene match: 10. The germline V gene encodes CDR1 SGDLS and CDR2 YYNGEE. The CDR3 has 15 amino acids. The CDR3 protein is CASSQSGTRGETQYF. CDR3 bases read: TGTGCCAGCAGCCAGTCCGGGACTAGAGGCGAGACC.

The CDR3 region is CASSGGTGGYNEQFF. CDR3 DNA, as far as it was read: TGTGCCAGCAGCGGAGGGACAGGGGGCTACAATGAG. This chain connects TRBV7-9 to TRBJ2-1; TRBD1 matches at 11 bases. The sequence runs out 3 residues before the end of the CDR3; the remainder is reconstructed from the germline J gene. V gave up 5 bases and J gave up 3 bases; unmatched junction bases: 3. This CDR3 is 15 amino acids long. Germline V gives CDR1 SEHNR, CDR2 FQNEAQ (reference sequence).

Details on this clone: The CDR3 goes on 3 residues after the read ends, and that part is filled in from the germline J gene. The chain uses TRBV7-3 and TRBJ2-7; 8 bases line up with TRBD2. V gave up 9 bases and J gave up 5 bases; unmatched junction bases: 12. Germline V gives CDR1 SGHTA, CDR2 FQGTGA. The CDR3 sequence is 14 residues long. CDR3 in amino acids: CARHPGTRVNEQYF. The sequenced part of the CDR3 DNA is TGTGCCAGACACCCCGGGACTAGGGTGAACGAG.

On this clone itself: The sequence runs out 3 residues before the end of the CDR3; the remainder is reconstructed from the germline J gene. This chain connects TRBV29-1 to TRBJ2-3; perhaps D is TRBD1 or TRBD2 (6 bases each). Trimming took 4 bases from V and 5 from J, leaving 10 bases between them. The CDR3 runs to 12 residues. The germline V gene encodes CDR1 SQVTM and CDR2 ANQGSEA. The covered CDR3 bases are TGCAGCGTTGTACAGGGAGGAGATACG. This gives the protein CSVVQGGDT. The entire CDR3 reads CSVVQGGDTQYF.

A note on this clone: Coverage ceases 3 residues before the CDR3 finishes, and the germline J gene fills in the end. This chain links TRBV7-3 with TRBJ2-1; D may be TRBD2 (7 bases). CDR3 length: 20 amino acids. The V gene lost 1 base and the J gene lost 5 bases, with 27 bases spanning the gap. Germline V gene lookup returns CDR1 SGHTA and CDR2 FQGTGA. The sequenced CDR3 bases are TGTGCCAGCAGCTTAATCAGTCTCAATGGGGGGGGCCCCGTAAACAATGAG. It is translated as CASSLISLNGGGPVNNE. The complete CDR3 sequence is CASSLISLNGGGPVNNEQFF. The whole variable domain, filled in from reference TRBV7-3 and TRBJ2-1, reads GAGVSQTPSNKVTEKGKYVELRCDPISGHTALYWYRQSLGQGPEFLIYFQGTGAADDSGLPNDRFFAVRPEGSVSTLKIQRTERGDSAVYLCASSLISLNGGGPVNNEQFFGPGTRLTVL.

A remark on this clone: Sequencing ends 3 residues short of the CDR3 end; the germline J gene provides the rest. This sequence joins TRBV18 and TRBJ2-3; D possibly corresponds to TRBD2 (5 bases). This CDR3 is 15 amino acids long. Germline V gene lookup returns CDR1 KGHSH and CDR2 LQKENI. The V gene lost 2 bases and the J gene lost 6 bases, with 15 bases spanning the gap. The CDR3 bases that were read are TGTGCCAGCTCACCAAGGGATGCGGGTAGGGATACG. This gives the protein CASSPRDAGRDT. The whole CDR3 reads CASSPRDAGRDTQYF.

Regarding this clone: The read falls 3 residues short of the CDR3 end, and the missing part is taken from the germline J gene. The chain uses TRBV7-6 and TRBJ2-2; 12 bases are a match to TRBD2. This CDR3 comprises 16 residues. Germline CDR1 and CDR2: SGHVS and FNYEAQ. After removal of 5 bases from V and 5 bases from J, the junction contained 6 bases not matched to a gene. This CDR3 is CASSPRTSGITGELFF. Incomplete CDR3 DNA: TGTGCCAGCAGCCCCCGGACTAGCGGGATTACCGGGGAG.

As for this clone: With the read ending 3 residues before the CDR3 end, the germline J gene is used to fill in that end. The chain employs TRBV19 and TRBJ2-3; 10 nucleotides line up with TRBD1. The germline CDR1 and CDR2 sequences are LNHDA and SQIVND (reference sequence). This CDR3 comprises 17 residues. The CDR3 bases that were read are TGTGCCAGTAGGGAAACCGGGACAGGGGACCGGAATCAGCCG. This encodes CASRETGTGDRNQP. The full CDR3 protein reads CASRETGTGDRNQPQYF. Full variable domain (missing parts from reference TRBV19 and TRBJ2-3): DGGITQSPKYLFRKEGQNVTLSCEQNLNHDAMYWYRQDPGQGLRLIYYSQIVNDFQKGDIAEGYSVSREKKESFPLTVTSAQKNPTAFYLCASRETGTGDRNQPQYFGPGTRLTVL.

Worth noting for this clone: The read ends 3 residues early relative to the CDR3; the germline J gene fills the gap. The chain recombines TRBV20-1 with TRBJ2-3, with D maybe TRBD2 (6 bases). CDR1 DFQATT and CDR2 SNEGSKA come from the germline V gene (reference sequence). V lost 6 bases and J 2 bases, leaving 21 bases between the germline ends. This CDR3 has 16 amino acids. CDR3 sequence: CSAQGGVHGFTDTQYF. The covered CDR3 bases are TGCAGTGCCCAAGGCGGGGTGCACGGGTTCACAGATACG.

With respect to this clone: The CDR3 end is not reached by the read, which stops 3 residues before it; the germline J gene fills it in. The chain has TRBV20-1 and TRBJ2-3; TRBD1 is a possible D gene (6 bases). The CDR3 totals 13 residues. The germline V and J ends were trimmed by 6 bases and 1 base, with 11 bases remaining between them. The V gene's germline CDR1 is DFQATT and CDR2 SNEGSKA (reference sequence). The CDR3 DNA, read in part, is TGCAGTGCCCAGGGGCCCGGCACAGATACG. It is translated as CSAQGPGTDT. The whole CDR3 protein is CSAQGPGTDTQYF.

A remark on this clone: The read comes to an end 3 residues before the CDR3 does, leaving the germline J gene to fill in the end. The chain combines TRBV7-9 with TRBJ2-7; possibly TRBD2 for D (6 bases). V lost 6 bases, J lost 4 bases, and 10 bases lay in between. The germline CDR1 and CDR2 sequences are SEHNR and FQNEAQ (reference sequence). This CDR3 comprises 12 residues. The sequenced CDR3 bases are TGTGCCAGCAGTTTTAGCGGATACGAG. As protein: CASSFSGYE. The complete CDR3 reads CASSFSGYEQYF.

Details on this clone: The CDR3 is cut off 3 residues early in the read; its end comes from the germline J gene. The chain carries TRBV28 and TRBJ2-3; D remains ambiguous. V was trimmed by 3 bases and J by 0 bases, leaving 13 bases between them. The CDR3 consists of 16 residues. The germline V gene encodes CDR1 MDHEN and CDR2 SYDVKM. CDR3 DNA, as far as it was read: TGTGCCAGCAGTTTTAGCCTCGCCTCTAGCACAGATACG. Translated, it gives CASSFSLASSTDT. The full CDR3 sequence reads CASSFSLASSTDTQYF.

Comments on this clone: The read terminates 3 residues ahead of where the CDR3 ends, so the germline J gene completes it. The chain carries TRBV11-2 and TRBJ2-3, with a weak D call TRBD2 (6 bases). The V end was cut by 2 bases, the J end by 5 bases, with 11 bases between. CDR1 is SGHAT and CDR2 is FQNNGV in the germline V gene. The length of the CDR3 is 14 residues. This CDR3 reads CASSLRLGGDTQYF. The sequenced part of the CDR3 DNA is TGTGCCAGCAGCTTAAGGCTGGGGGGAGATACG.

About this clone itself: The read falls 3 residues short of the CDR3 end, and the missing part is taken from the germline J gene. The chain recombines TRBV11-2 with TRBJ1-2, with TRBD1 as a possible D gene (6 bases). Germline CDR1 SGHAT, CDR2 FQNNGV. The CDR3 is 13 residues long. The CDR3 region is CASSRDTSYDYTF. The covered CDR3 bases are TGTGCCAGCAGCCGGGACACCTCCTACGAC.

Remarks on this clone: Read data end 3 residues before the CDR3 end; the end is taken from the germline J gene. This chain links TRBV7-9 with TRBJ2-4, with a possible D match to TRBD2 (5 bases). The CDR3 has 13 amino acids. Germline V gives CDR1 SEHNR, CDR2 FQNEAQ (reference sequence). The CDR3 loop is CASSLESAGGQYF. The part of the CDR3 DNA that was read is TGTGCCAGCAGCTTAGAATCGGCGGGTGGT.

As for this clone: The read finishes 3 residues shy of the CDR3 end, and the germline J gene is used to complete it. This chain connects TRBV28 to TRBJ1-6; D not resolved. The V end lost 5 bases, the J end lost 3 bases, and 11 bases lay between the germline ends. The CDR3 contains 15 residues. CDR1 is MDHEN and CDR2 is SYDVKM in the germline V gene. The CDR3 bases that were read are TGTGCCAGCAGTAGGGCAGAGAGCTATAATTCACCC. It yields the protein CASSRAESYNSP. The entire CDR3 reads CASSRAESYNSPLHF.